This TCR beta chain is drawn from a study of sequential checkpoint blockade in melanoma (dated by TCRdb to 2018 to 2020). Notes on the research overall: Using 1:1 randomization, the trial assigned patients either to first-line nivolumab followed by ipilimumab (arm A) or to ipilimumab followed by nivolumab (arm B). Maintenance nivolumab was given following each of the two trial sequences.

Results the study describes overall, beyond this receptor: Larger, independent patient cohorts are needed to validate the response-prediction model that combines TCR metrics and mutation burden.

Via the germline V gene, CDR1 is SGHRS and CDR2 YFSETQ. The V and J ends are trimmed by 4 bases and 7 bases, leaving 11 bases between them. Reading from cysteine to phenylalanine, the CDR3 counts 13 amino acids. The DNA shown is the 39-base CDR3, in frame from base 1. The immunoSEQ Assay was used to immunosequence TCRbeta CDR3 regions from genomic DNA. Before high-throughput sequencing, the genomic DNA was amplified using bias-controlled multiplex PCR. The authors' analysis ran thus. To quantify the absolute abundance of each unique TCRbeta CDR3 region, the sequences were collapsed and filtered. Clonality was defined as 1 minus Pielou's evenness and was calculated using productive rearrangements only. Clones with significantly greater frequencies in on-treatment versus baseline samples were identified using a previously published method. The table comes from immuneACCESS by way of TCRdb, which keeps in-frame sequences with V and J called. Part of the clones is missing from these tables; in studies checked, under half for an unresolved V gene and the rest for unknown reasons. V, J and clone size are taken as reported in that table, and D and trimming were inferred from the DNA itself. The sample table shows about 13,000 clones, and almost 85% are seen once. Roughly a quarter of the sample lies in the top ten.

What the treatment or condition label conveys for this sample: randomized to nivolumab then ipilimumab (arm A) or the reverse (arm B). No trial patient had received prior DNA-damaging chemotherapy. On a FACS Aria II flow cytometer, live CD3+CD8+ cells that were negative for CD19 and CD56 were sorted from thawed PBMCs. The samples were obtained from melanoma patients enrolled in CheckMate 064, an open-label, randomized phase II trial testing sequential checkpoint blockade. Leukapheresis was used to collect peripheral blood mononuclear cells, which were then purified with Ficoll-Paque and frozen in human serum with roughly 9.8% DMSO. Right after sorting, the blood CD3+CD8+ cells were verified to be >95% pure, and DNA extraction followed. Of note for this clone: Its cognate antigen has yet to be identified. Per-base qualities were not stored, and no clone one base away is much larger.

The chain uses TRBV5-1 and TRBJ2-2; tentative D gene TRBD2, with 6 bases matching. The specimen was CD8+ T cells sorted from blood (inferred from file names), collected from a patient given nivolumab and ipilimumab in sequence. The TCR comes from a human donor with melanoma. Read as DNA, the sequence is TGCGCCAGCAGCCACCGAGCGGGCGGGGAGCTGTTTTTT. Protein translation: CASSHRAGGELFF. With the rest looked up from the reference TRBV5-1 and TRBJ2-2 genes rather than sequenced, the full variable domain is KAGVTQTPRYLIKTRGQQVTLSCSPISGHRSVSWYQQTPGQGLQFLFEYFSETQRNKGNFPGRFSGRQFSNSRSEMNVSTLELGDSALYLCASSHRAGGELFFGEGSRLTVL.